This T cell receptor beta chain was profiled in a study of naive CD8 T cells in extremely preterm neonates. Study-wide results and caveats: Compared with older groups, preterm CDR3s were shorter, with fewer N additions and less trimming. iChao1 richness was lowest in preterm neonates, significantly versus all ages.

There are 15 residues in the CDR3. V lost 2 bases and J 5 bases, leaving 15 bases between the germline ends. In germline, CDR1 is SGDLS, CDR2 YYNGEE. Deliveries were elective term cesareans at about 35-42 weeks, with no labor or membrane rupture. The sample holds sorted live naive CD8+ CD45RA+CCR7+ T cells. About 19,000 to 100,000 naive CD8+ T cells were sorted per sample. To note about this clone: Its antigen is not identified.

Produced via immunoSEQ multiplex PCR; TCRdb's table is partial and in-frame only. The sample comprises fewer than 7,000 clones, nearly 99% of which are singletons, and more than 0.4% rests with the top ten. This TCR was recovered from a newborn in good health. Source material: naive CD8+ T cells from cord blood. The chain recombines TRBV9 with TRBJ2-3, with a possible D match to TRBD2 (6 bases). CDR3 protein: CASSVLATEGDTQYF. Here the CDR3 DNA reads TGTGCCAGCAGCGTTCTAGCGACAGAGGGAGATACGCAGTATTTT.